This TCR beta chain stems from a study of blood T cell repertoires in COVID-19. Only in-frame clones appear in the TCRdb table, and some are missing; sequencing was by immunoSEQ multiplex PCR. The sample yields roughly 330,000 clones, over 75% seen once. This CDR3 contains 13 residues. Germline V lookup: CDR1 MNHEY, CDR2 SVGAGI. The V end lost 0 bases, the J end lost 8 bases, and 10 bases lay between the germline ends. Living in roughly 23 US areas, the participants were between roughly 18 and 90 years of age. Participant-reported clinical history was the basis for cohort assignment. V and J are TRBV6-5 and TRBJ1-2; D unclear. Sequenced input: PBMCs or T cells enriched from blood (not recorded which). The source is a man aged 25-45 years who had recovered from COVID-19. CDR3 protein: CASSYSRQSGYTF. CDR3 sequence (DNA): TGTGCCAGCAGTTACTCCCGCCAAAGCGGCTACACCTTC.